The sequence of this TCR beta chain was determined in a study of T cell responses to AZD1222 COVID-19 vaccine. This table comes from immunoSEQ multiplex PCR, and its TCRdb copy is limited to in-frame clones, with some not included. This sample yields roughly 120,000 clones, of which about 89% are seen a single time; about 7.1% belongs to the top ten. Germline CDR1 is SGDLS and CDR2 is YYNGEE. The CDR3 contains 15 residues. V was clipped by 0 bases and J by 4 bases, with 11 bases between them. Whole-study findings and limits: Seropositive at baseline were only six AZD1222 recipients. Per reports, nearly half of all spike-specific TCRs target regions that are unmutated in variants.

With respect to this clone: What it binds is not known.

The genes are TRBV9 and TRBJ2-1, with D maybe TRBD1 (5 bases). The sequence came from an adult who received the AZD1222 COVID-19 vaccine. The source was peripheral blood, collected 28 days after the second AZD1222 dose. CDR3 amino acids: CASSVEGATYNEQFF. CDR3 bases: TGTGCCAGCAGCGTAGAAGGGGCGACATACAATGAGCAGTTCTTC.